A single sample is the source of the 11 T cell receptor beta chains below, sequenced in a study of blood T cell repertoires in COVID-19. The table came from immunoSEQ multiplex PCR; TCRdb's copy has only in-frame clones and leaves some out. The sample contains around 250,000 clones, over 75% of which appear only once. Sequenced input: PBMCs or T cells enriched from blood (not recorded which). These receptors all come from a woman between 45 and 65 years old with acute COVID-19.

This clone was counted a few times. The chain employs TRBV6-5 and TRBJ2-3, with 8 bases that match TRBD2. The CDR3 is 15 residues long. With V trimmed by 8 bases and J by 3 bases, 10 bases remained unmatched. The germline gives CDR1 MNHEY, CDR2 SVGAGI. CDR3 in DNA: TGTGCCAGCTCCTTAGGGGCGGGGGGAACAGATACGCAGTATTTT. This codes for CASSLGAGGTDTQYF.

This chain connects TRBV6-5 to TRBJ1-6, with 7 bases that match TRBD1. CDR1 and CDR2 from the germline V gene are MNHEY and SVGAGI. The junction had 11 bases not matched to a gene; V was cut back by 8 bases and J by 7 bases. The CDR3 is made up of 15 amino acids. CDR3 protein: CASGLQGIRNSPLHF. The CDR3 DNA sequence: TGTGCCAGCGGTCTACAGGGGATAAGGAATTCACCCCTCCACTTT.

The V call is TRBV14, the J call TRBJ2-7; D might be TRBD2 (6 bases). V was trimmed by 2 bases and J by 10 bases, leaving 9 bases between them. This CDR3 region has 11 residues. Germline assignment: CDR1 SGHDN and CDR2 FVKESK. The CDR3 reads CASSQRGIQYF. In DNA form, the CDR3 reads TGTGCCAGCAGCCAACGGGGGATTCAGTACTTC. The whole variable domain, filled in from reference TRBV14 and TRBJ2-7, reads EAGVTQFPSHSVIEKGQTVTLRCDPISGHDNLYWYRRVMGKEIKFLLHFVKESKQDESGMPNNRFLAERTGGTYSTLKVQPAELEDSGVYFCASSQRGIQYFGPGTRLTVT.

The chain employs TRBV11-2 and TRBJ1-2, with TRBD1 matching over 9 bases. The germline CDR1 and CDR2 sequences are SGHAT and FQNNGV. V was pared by 5 bases and J by 5 bases, with 21 bases of the junction left unmatched. The CDR3 contains 19 residues. The CDR3 loop reads CASSQGQGPSGLSLYGYTF. The CDR3 DNA sequence: TGTGCCAGCAGCCAGGGACAGGGACCGTCCGGCCTTTCGCTTTATGGCTACACCTTC.

The gene calls are TRBV5-1 and TRBJ1-1; D uncertain. CDR1 is SGHRS and CDR2 is YFSETQ in the germline V gene. The V and J ends lost 0 bases and 5 bases respectively, with 14 bases between them. This CDR3 spans 15 amino acids. CDR3 region: CASSLVTGGGTEAFF. The CDR3 DNA reads TGCGCCAGCAGCTTGGTTACCGGAGGTGGGACTGAAGCTTTCTTT.

The chain joins TRBV7-2 to TRBJ1-2; no clear D. V dropped 2 bases and J dropped 7 bases, with 17 bases sitting between them. Germline assignment: CDR1 SGHTA and CDR2 FQGNSA. The CDR3 extends over 15 amino acids. The CDR3 coding sequence is TGTGCCAGCAGCTTAAACGGGGTAGTTGGTTTTGGCTACACCTTC. This encodes CASSLNGVVGFGYTF.

The V call is TRBV3-1 (or the pseudogene TRBV3-2), the J call TRBJ2-1, with 12 bases that match TRBD2. The CDR3 covers 15 residues. J lost 10 bases, V lost 4 bases, and 8 bases had no gene match. Germline V gives CDR1 LGHDT, CDR2 YNNKEL (reference sequence). The CDR3: CASSPPSGGVREQFF. The DNA of the CDR3 is TGTGCCAGCAGCCCCCCTAGCGGGGGGGTACGGGAGCAGTTCTTC.

CDR3 sequence reads: CASSLRGRGNTGELFF. DNA of the CDR3: TGTGCCAGCAGCTTACGTGGGCGGGGGAACACCGGGGAGCTGTTTTTT. This sequence joins TRBV7-2 and TRBJ2-2, with D possibly matching TRBD2 (6 bases). V dropped 2 bases and J dropped 1 base, with 11 bases sitting between them. Germline values: CDR1 SGHTA, CDR2 FQGNSA. There are 16 residues in the CDR3.

A note on this clone: A read error may produce the germline difference seen at one junction end. The V gene is TRBV7-7, the J gene TRBJ1-6; tentatively, D is TRBD1 (6 bases). This CDR3 spans 15 amino acids. The germline V gene encodes CDR1 SSHAT and CDR2 FNYEAQ (reference sequence). CDR3 sequence (DNA): TGTGCTAGCAGCTCCCAGGCAGGGGCTAATTCACCCCTCCACTTT. It yields the protein CASSSQAGANSPLHF.

The chain joins TRBV19 to TRBJ1-1; tentative D call: TRBD1 (5 bases). In germline, CDR1 is LNHDA, CDR2 SQIVND (reference sequence). V was shortened by 7 bases and J by 0 bases, with 6 bases between the two germline ends. This CDR3 contains 12 residues. CDR3 in DNA: TGTGCCAGTACAGGGATGAACACTGAAGCTTTCTTT. Amino acids: CASTGMNTEAFF. The whole variable domain, filled in from reference TRBV19 and TRBJ1-1, reads DGGITQSPKYLFRKEGQNVTLSCEQNLNHDAMYWYRQDPGQGLRLIYYSQIVNDFQKGDIAEGYSVSREKKESFPLTVTSAQKNPTAFYLCASTGMNTEAFFGQGTRLTVV.

This chain links TRBV3-1 (or the pseudogene TRBV3-2) with TRBJ2-5; no firm D call. The CDR3 extends over 14 amino acids. Germline V gene lookup returns CDR1 LGHDT and CDR2 YNNKEL (reference sequence). Trimming removed 1 base from V and 1 base from J, with 7 bases in between. The CDR3 region is CASSQGAFQETQYF. The CDR3 DNA follows: TGTGCCAGCAGCCAAGGAGCGTTCCAAGAGACCCAGTACTTC.